What follows are 17 T cell receptor beta chains derived from one specimen sequenced in a study of shared clonotypes between healthy human individuals. Clones were sequenced by immunoSEQ multiplex PCR, and TCRdb holds only the in-frame ones, with some missing. The sample shows 2.3 million or so clones, about 92% of them seen only once. Sequencing was carried out using naive CD4+ T cells from PBMCs. Subset given: CD45RA+ positively selected. These receptors all come from a young man in good health. Some clones in this sample may be carry-over from other donors' samples.

This clone was counted a single time. The chain couples TRBV28 to TRBJ2-1; D gene unclear. The CDR3 runs 12 residues. Germline V gene sequence: CDR1 MDHEN, CDR2 SYDVKM. V gave up 2 bases and J gave up 14 bases, with 13 bases separating them. The CDR3 DNA reads TGTGCCAGCAGTTTAGTCAACCCGAGCAAGTTCTTC. Amino acid sequence: CASSLVNPSKFF.

The rearrangement joins TRBV5-4 to TRBJ2-5, with D possibly being TRBD1 (5 bases). The germline V gene has CDR1 SGHNT and CDR2 YYREEE (reference sequence). The CDR3 is 16 amino acids. Trimming removed 2 bases from V and 5 bases from J, with 19 bases in between. The CDR3 coding sequence is TGTGCCAGCAGCTTTCGGCAGGGAATCCGAGCGGAGACCCAGTACTTC. This codes for CASSFRQGIRAETQYF.

CDR3 amino acids: CASSPRDRQAYEQYF. Here the CDR3 DNA reads TGTGCCAGCAGCCCCCGGGACCGTCAAGCCTACGAGCAGTACTTC. The gene calls are TRBV5-4 and TRBJ2-7, with D tentatively TRBD1 or TRBD2 (5 bases each). Per germline, CDR1 SGHNT and CDR2 YYREEE (reference sequence). Trimming removed 4 bases from V and 2 bases from J, with 16 bases in between. CDR3 length: 15 amino acids.

The DNA for the CDR3 is TGTGCCAGCACTCAACCCCCAAGGGCTGAAGCTTTCTTT. It translates to CASTQPPRAEAFF. The genes are TRBV6-5 and TRBJ1-1; no clear D. Germline-derived CDR1 and CDR2 are MNHEY and SVGAGI. Trimming took off 7 bases at V and 6 bases at J, with 15 bases between the two ends. This CDR3 is built from 13 residues.

As concerns this clone: Other DNA variants within this sample encode the same CDR3. The rearrangement uses TRBV9 and TRBJ2-5; 8 nucleotides match TRBD1. Germline V gene sequence: CDR1 SGDLS, CDR2 YYNGEE. Trimming at V came to 3 bases and at J to 2 bases, leaving 3 bases not matched to a gene. The CDR3 spans 14 residues. The CDR3 loop reads CASSAGQGQETQYF. DNA for the CDR3: TGTGCCAGCAGCGCCGGACAGGGACAAGAGACCCAGTACTTC.

This rearrangement joins TRBV6-1 to TRBJ1-1; D perhaps matches TRBD1 (5 bases). Looked up from germline, CDR1 is MNHNS and CDR2 is SASEGT. CDR3 length: 14 residues. Trimming left V 8 bases short and J 1 base short, with 14 bases between. The CDR3 sequence: CASGRTRTNTEAFF. For the CDR3, the DNA is TGTGCCAGCGGAAGGACAAGGACGAACACTGAAGCTTTCTTT.

The chain joins TRBV5-8 to TRBJ2-7; the D gene is possibly TRBD1 (5 bases). The length of the CDR3 is 14 residues. Germline V gene sequence: CDR1 SGHTS, CDR2 YDEGEE. V dropped 0 bases and J dropped 1 base, with 8 bases sitting between them. The CDR3 region has the DNA TGTGCCAGCAGCTTGGCCGGACATTCCTACGAGCAGTACTTC. It codes for CASSLAGHSYEQYF.

Details on this clone: The junction shows a germline mismatch at one end, possibly a read error. The chain employs TRBV2 and TRBJ2-5, with D possibly being TRBD1 or TRBD2 (5 bases each). CDR1 and CDR2 (germline): SNHLY, FYNNEI. The CDR3 has 15 residues. This CDR3 reads CASSEVQAPGETQYF. The CDR3 DNA reads TGTGCCAGCAGCGAAGTACAGGCTCCGGGGGAGACCCAGTACTTC. Drawing the rest from reference TRBV2 and TRBJ2-5, the complete variable domain is EPEVTQTPSHQVTQMGQEVILRCVPISNHLYFYWYRQILGQKVEFLVSFYNNEISEKSEIFDDQFSVERPDGSNFTLKIRSTKLEDSAMYFCASSEVQAPGETQYFGPGTRLLVL.

This chain links TRBV11-2 with TRBJ2-7; D is possibly TRBD1 (7 bases). V lost 5 bases, J lost 0 bases, and 23 bases lay in between. Per the germline V gene, CDR1 is SGHAT and CDR2 is FQNNGV. The CDR3 is 18 residues long. CDR3 coding DNA: TGTGCCAGCAGCCAACGCTCGACAGGGACTTCCAGCTCCTACGAGCAGTACTTC. Its translation: CASSQRSTGTSSSYEQYF.

V gene TRBV25-1 combines with J gene TRBJ2-6; D possibly corresponds to TRBD1 (6 bases). The germline gives CDR1 MGHDK, CDR2 SYGVNS. With 4 bases removed from V and 5 bases from J, the gap between germline ends came to 18 bases. The CDR3 is made up of 17 amino acids. The CDR3 coding sequence is TGTGCCAGCAGTGCGCCGCAGGGGCGTAACTGGGCCAACGTCCTGACTTTC. The encoded protein is CASSAPQGRNWANVLTF.

The chain has TRBV5-4 and TRBJ1-1; 9 bases agree with TRBD1. V gave up 4 bases and J gave up 3 bases; unmatched junction bases: 7. CDR3 length: 15 amino acids. CDR1 SGHNT and CDR2 YYREEE come from the germline V gene (reference sequence). The CDR3 nucleotides are TGTGCCAGCAGCGTCCCCGGACAGGGGCACACTGAAGCTTTCTTT. This gives the protein CASSVPGQGHTEAFF.

The chain has TRBV4-3 and TRBJ2-4; 11 bases agree with TRBD2. CDR3 length equals 17 residues. Germline lookup yields CDR1 LGHNA and CDR2 YSLEER. The trim removed 0 bases at V and 8 bases at J, leaving 9 bases unmatched. Here the CDR3 reads CASSQDGSGRARDIQYF. Here the CDR3 DNA reads TGCGCCAGCAGCCAAGATGGTAGCGGGAGGGCCAGGGACATTCAGTACTTC.

This chain joins TRBV6-1 and TRBJ2-7, with D maybe TRBD2 (5 bases). The CDR3 is 15 amino acids. Germline CDR1 is MNHNS and CDR2 is SASEGT. V lost 8 bases and J 1 base, leaving 18 bases between the germline ends. CDR3 DNA sequence: TGTGCCAGCTCTCGGGCGCCTAGCCCATCCTACGAGCAGTACTTC. It encodes CASSRAPSPSYEQYF.

The chain has TRBV5-6 and TRBJ2-3; perhaps TRBD2 as D (6 bases). The length of the CDR3 is 14 residues. Germline lookup yields CDR1 SGHDT and CDR2 YYEEEE. The V end lost 3 bases, the J end lost 4 bases, and 12 bases lay between the germline ends. CDR3 coding DNA: TGTGCCAGCAGCTCGGACTATGGGGCAGATACGCAGTATTTT. Translation: CASSSDYGADTQYF.

Turning to this clone: The same CDR3 arises from other DNA sequences in this sample as well. The chain combines TRBV19 with TRBJ1-2, with D perhaps TRBD1 (5 bases). Germline V gene sequence: CDR1 LNHDA, CDR2 SQIVND (reference sequence). This CDR3 comprises 13 residues. V gave up 6 bases and J gave up 3 bases, with 11 bases separating them. The CDR3 bases are TGTGCCAGTAGCCGGGGGACCGACTATGGCTACACCTTC. As protein: CASSRGTDYGYTF.

This chain's CDR3 is CAISESAGTYF. CDR3 DNA: TGTGCCATCAGTGAGTCAGCCGGGACGTACTTC. V gene TRBV10-3 combines with J gene TRBJ2-7; D is possibly TRBD1 or TRBD2 (5 bases each). The CDR3 loop spans 11 amino acids. CDR1 is ENHRY, CDR2 SYGVKD, per germline. Trimming shortened V by 0 bases and J by 12 bases, and 9 bases separated the two germline ends.

V is TRBV19 and J is TRBJ1-1, with no clear D. The CDR3 has 15 amino acids. Germline CDR1 reads LNHDA; CDR2 reads SQIVND (reference sequence). Trimming took off 8 bases at V and 7 bases at J, with 23 bases between the two ends. CDR3: CASLVGQPPRVEAFF. CDR3 DNA: TGTGCCAGTCTCGTCGGGCAGCCGCCGCGGGTTGAAGCTTTCTTT. The full variable domain, in which reference TRBV19 and TRBJ1-1 provide the parts outside the CDR3, is DGGITQSPKYLFRKEGQNVTLSCEQNLNHDAMYWYRQDPGQGLRLIYYSQIVNDFQKGDIAEGYSVSREKKESFPLTVTSAQKNPTAFYLCASLVGQPPRVEAFFGQGTRLTVV.